This entry lists 32 T cell receptor beta chains sequenced from one sample in a study of blood T cell repertoires in COVID-19. The table came from immunoSEQ multiplex PCR; TCRdb's copy has only in-frame clones and leaves some out. Of fewer than 350,000 clones in the sample, around nine tenths were seen once. The material sequenced was peripheral blood. Every receptor here comes from a man aged 40-55 years with active or convalescent COVID-19.

The chain employs TRBV18 and TRBJ1-2; TRBD1 is a possible D gene (5 bases). CDR3 length equals 12 residues. Germline CDR1 reads KGHSH; CDR2 reads LQKENI. V dropped 2 bases and J dropped 6 bases, with 7 bases sitting between them. The CDR3 sequence is CASSPTGDGYTF. The CDR3 DNA sequence: TGTGCCAGCTCACCAACGGGGGATGGCTACACCTTC.

The gene calls are TRBV28 and TRBJ1-1; 7 bases agree with TRBD1. Trimming removed 5 bases from V and 1 base from J; junction bases left unmatched: 7. CDR3 length: 15 amino acids. CDR1 is MDHEN, CDR2 SYDVKM, per germline. The CDR3 nucleotides are TGTGCCAGCAGTCGCCGGGACAGCCCGAACACTGAAGCTTTCTTT. Its translation is CASSRRDSPNTEAFF.

The J gene is TRBJ2-2, the V gene TRBV28; 7 bases match TRBD1. Germline CDR1 reads MDHEN; CDR2 reads SYDVKM. V was clipped by 6 bases and J by 6 bases; unmatched bases: 4. The CDR3 loop spans 13 amino acids. The CDR3 here is CASSEQGSGELFF. The CDR3 DNA follows: TGTGCCAGCAGCGAACAGGGGTCCGGGGAGCTGTTTTTT.

V and J are TRBV4-1 and TRBJ1-6; D is perhaps TRBD1 (6 bases). The ends were cut back, 0 bases at V and 9 bases at J, with 12 bases in the middle. The CDR3 consists of 15 residues. The germline V gene has CDR1 MGHRA and CDR2 YSYEKL. The CDR3 protein is CASSQEDRPSSPLHF. The CDR3 DNA sequence: TGCGCCAGCAGCCAAGAAGACAGGCCGAGTTCACCCCTCCACTTT.

The chain has TRBV24-1 and TRBJ2-2; 9 bases agree with TRBD2. The ends lost 2 bases at V and 6 bases at J; junction bases unmatched: 3. Germline lookup yields CDR1 KGHDR and CDR2 SFDVKD. The CDR3 consists of 15 residues. The chain's CDR3 is CATSDWTSDPGELFF. In DNA form, the CDR3 reads TGTGCCACCAGTGATTGGACTAGCGACCCCGGGGAGCTGTTTTTT.

This chain connects TRBV7-2 to TRBJ1-2; 8 positions match TRBD1. V dropped 1 base and J dropped 2; count of bases not matched to a gene: 6. The CDR3 spans 16 residues. The germline CDR1 and CDR2 sequences are SGHTA and FQGNSA. The CDR3 loop reads CASSLGTGWENYGYTF. The CDR3 DNA follows: TGTGCCAGCAGCTTAGGGACAGGGTGGGAGAACTATGGCTACACCTTC.

The chain has TRBV5-6 and TRBJ1-6, with unresolved D. The CDR3 has 14 residues. Germline CDR1 is SGHDT and CDR2 is YYEEEE. V lost 9 bases to trimming and J lost 6 bases, with 16 bases between them. Here the CDR3 DNA reads TGTGCCACCGGGATAGGTAGCAGTAATTCACCCCTCCACTTT. This translates into CATGIGSSNSPLHF.

This clone has just a few counts. The chain is built from TRBV6-5 and TRBJ1-5; weak D call: TRBD1 (6 bases). The CDR3 is made up of 14 amino acids. V was trimmed by 7 bases and J by 5 bases, leaving 15 bases between them. Germline V gives CDR1 MNHEY, CDR2 SVGAGI. The CDR3 sequence is CASNATGYDQPQHF. The DNA for the CDR3 is TGTGCCAGCAATGCAACAGGGTATGATCAGCCCCAGCATTTT.

The chain couples TRBV3-1 (or the pseudogene TRBV3-2) to TRBJ2-4; maybe TRBD2 (7 bases). Germline CDR1 reads LGHDT; CDR2 reads YNNKEL (reference sequence). CDR3 length: 16 residues. V was shortened by 1 base and J by 3 bases, with 13 bases between the two germline ends. The CDR3 protein is CASSQVYREGKNIQYF. CDR3 nucleotide sequence: TGTGCCAGCAGCCAAGTATACAGGGAGGGCAAAAACATTCAGTACTTC.

The V gene is TRBV5-1, the J gene TRBJ2-1; possibly TRBD1 for D (6 bases). Germline CDR1 and CDR2: SGHRS and YFSETQ. Trimming took off 2 bases at V and 8 bases at J, with 11 bases between the two ends. The CDR3 covers 13 residues. The CDR3 spells CASSFGGSDEQFF. The CDR3 DNA reads TGCGCCAGCAGCTTTGGGGGCTCCGATGAGCAGTTCTTC.

This sequence joins TRBV5-6 and TRBJ2-1; tentatively, D is TRBD1 (6 bases). The CDR3 is 11 amino acids. Germline CDR1 SGHDT, CDR2 YYEEEE. V lost 4 bases and J lost 13, with 12 bases in between. CDR3 coding DNA: TGTGCCAGCAGCCACCGGGACACCCAGTTCTTC. Translation: CASSHRDTQFF.

This CDR3 reads CATRLGLETQETQYF. The CDR3 DNA is TGTGCCACCAGGCTGGGACTAGAGACTCAAGAGACCCAGTACTTC. This chain uses TRBV5-4 with TRBJ2-5; 8 bases map to TRBD2. Germline V gene data show CDR1 as SGHNT and CDR2 as YYREEE (reference sequence). Trimming cost V 9 bases and J 2 bases; bases outside gene matches: 12. The CDR3 spans 15 residues.

The chain recombines TRBV5-1 with TRBJ1-4; possibly TRBD1 for D (6 bases). The CDR3 has 15 residues. Germline V CDR1 and CDR2: SGHRS, YFSETQ. V lost 2 bases and J lost 7, with 15 bases in between. The CDR3 DNA sequence: TGCGCCAGCAGCTTCATAGGGGGATGGGTTGAAAAACTGTTTTTT. It is translated as CASSFIGGWVEKLFF.

The chain carries TRBV28 and TRBJ2-7, with unresolved D. Germline values: CDR1 MDHEN, CDR2 SYDVKM. The germline V and J ends were trimmed by 6 bases and 0 bases, with 12 bases remaining between them. There are 14 residues in the CDR3. The CDR3 region has the DNA TGTGCCAGCAGCCTTGGTCCCAGCTCCTACGAGCAGTACTTC. It translates to CASSLGPSSYEQYF. Full variable domain (outside the CDR3, taken from reference TRBV28 and TRBJ2-7): DVKVTQSSRYLVKRTGEKVFLECVQDMDHENMFWYRQDPGLGLRLIYFSYDVKMKEKGDIPEGYSVSREKKERFSLILESASTNQTSMYLCASSLGPSSYEQYFGPGTRLTVT.

The rearrangement uses TRBV5-6 and TRBJ1-6; D ambiguous. V was clipped by 5 bases and J by 8 bases, with 11 bases between them. The CDR3 spans 13 residues. Germline V CDR1 and CDR2: SGHDT, YYEEEE. CDR3 residues: CASRSKRDSPLHF. The CDR3 region has the DNA TGTGCCAGCAGATCAAAGAGGGATTCACCCCTCCACTTT. Complete variable domain (other parts from reference TRBV5-6 and TRBJ1-6): DAGVTQSPTHLIKTRGQQVTLRCSPKSGHDTVSWYQQALGQGPQFIFQYYEEEERQRGNFPDRFSGHQFPNYSSELNVNALLLGDSALYLCASRSKRDSPLHFGNGTRLTVT.

CDR3 bases: TGTGCCAGCAGCCAAGCGACTAGCGGGAGGAACATTCAGTACTTC. Amino acids: CASSQATSGRNIQYF. The chain employs TRBV3-1 (or the pseudogene TRBV3-2) and TRBJ2-4; 13 positions match TRBD2. The CDR3 consists of 15 residues. V gave up 1 base and J gave up 7 bases; unmatched junction bases: 1. CDR1 is LGHDT, CDR2 YNNKEL, per germline (reference sequence).

The gene calls are TRBV24-1 and TRBJ1-2; the D gene is possibly TRBD1 (5 bases). The germline V gene encodes CDR1 KGHDR and CDR2 SFDVKD. The CDR3 sequence is 13 residues long. Trimming took 2 bases from V and 7 from J, leaving 10 bases between them. The CDR3 loop reads CATSDSGTSGYTF. The CDR3 DNA follows: TGTGCCACCAGTGATTCTGGGACTTCTGGCTACACCTTC.

The rearrangement joins TRBV7-2 to TRBJ2-1, with a weak D call TRBD2 (6 bases). The germline gives CDR1 SGHTA, CDR2 FQGNSA. Deletions cut 1 base from V and 7 bases from J, with 14 bases between. The CDR3 is made up of 15 amino acids. CDR3 sequence: CASSLVGGATNEQFF. The CDR3 region has the DNA TGTGCCAGCAGCTTAGTGGGGGGAGCTACGAATGAGCAGTTCTTC.

The CDR3 spells CASSLGTGKTQYF. CDR3 sequence (DNA): TGTGCCAGCAGTTTAGGAACAGGGAAGACCCAGTACTTC. The chain joins TRBV12-3 or TRBV12-4 to TRBJ2-5; D might be TRBD1 (6 bases). V lost 1 base, J lost 6 bases, and 9 bases lay in between. The CDR3 contains 13 residues.

The chain recombines TRBV6-2 or TRBV6-3 with TRBJ1-4; D is uncertain. The CDR3 has 15 residues. Germline-derived CDR1 and CDR2 are MNHEY and SVGEGT. Deletions cut 2 bases from V and 4 bases from J, with 11 bases between. CDR3 sequence reads: CASSYVLGGNEKLFF. The CDR3 bases are TGTGCCAGCAGTTACGTGCTGGGAGGTAATGAAAAACTGTTTTTT.

The chain uses TRBV7-9 and TRBJ1-3, with 7 bases lining up with TRBD1. CDR1 and CDR2 (germline): SEHNR, FQNEAQ (reference sequence). V trimming: 5 bases; J trimming: 0 bases; junction bases outside the gene matches: 13. CDR3 length equals 18 residues. This CDR3 reads CASSPAGQKRRSGNTIYF. The DNA of the CDR3 is TGTGCCAGCAGCCCCGCGGGACAGAAACGACGCTCTGGAAACACCATATATTTT.

This clone was counted once. The rearrangement joins TRBV2 to TRBJ1-6, with 8 bases matching TRBD1. CDR1 is SNHLY, CDR2 FYNNEI, per germline. V lost 4 bases to trimming and J lost 6 bases; unmatched junction nucleotides: 2. The CDR3 runs 14 residues. As DNA, the CDR3 is TGTGCCAGCAGTGGAGGACAGGGTAATTCACCCCTCCACTTT. Its protein product is CASSGGQGNSPLHF.

The chain joins TRBV14 to TRBJ1-4, with D tentatively TRBD1 (6 bases). This CDR3 contains 15 residues. V lost 2 bases, J lost 7 bases, and 14 bases lay in between. Germline assignment: CDR1 SGHDN and CDR2 FVKESK. CDR3 nucleotides: TGTGCCAGCAGCCAATGGGGGCAAATCGGTGAAAAACTGTTTTTT. Protein sequence: CASSQWGQIGEKLFF.

V is TRBV11-2 and J is TRBJ2-2; 11 bases map to TRBD2. The V and J ends lost 3 bases and 3 bases, in that order; junction bases with no gene match: 3. This CDR3 region has 16 residues. Per germline, CDR1 SGHAT and CDR2 FQNNGV. The CDR3 bases are TGTGCCAGCAGCTTCGGGACTAGCGGACACACCGGGGAGCTGTTTTTT. It specifies CASSFGTSGHTGELFF. The complete variable domain, with remaining parts taken from reference TRBV11-2 and TRBJ2-2, reads EAGVAQSPRYKIIEKRQSVAFWCNPISGHATLYWYQQILGQGPKLLIQFQNNGVVDDSQLPKDRFSAERLKGVDSTLKIQPAKLEDSAVYLCASSFGTSGHTGELFFGEGSRLTVL.

V gene TRBV15 combines with J gene TRBJ2-7; 9 positions agree with TRBD1. V gave up 3 bases and J gave up 3 bases; unmatched junction bases: 3. CDR3 length equals 14 residues. Germline V gene sequence: CDR1 LNHNV, CDR2 YYDKDF (reference sequence). This CDR3 reads CATSRTGGLYEQYF. CDR3 bases: TGTGCCACCAGCAGGACAGGGGGACTCTACGAGCAGTACTTC.

This clone was found once. The V gene is TRBV2, the J gene TRBJ2-5; 8 bases align to TRBD2. The CDR3 sequence is 15 residues long. With 3 bases clipped from V and 5 bases from J, the junction kept 8 bases outside the gene matches. The germline gives CDR1 SNHLY, CDR2 FYNNEI. The CDR3 nucleotides read TGTGCCAGCAGTGATCAGCGGGAGTGGTCCGAGACCCAGTACTTC. Residues: CASSDQREWSETQYF.

The chain recombines TRBV2 with TRBJ1-6; perhaps TRBD1 as D (6 bases). V lost 8 bases to trimming and J lost 5 bases, with 16 bases between them. Per germline, CDR1 SNHLY and CDR2 FYNNEI. CDR3 length: 15 residues. The CDR3 coding sequence is TGTGCCAGCTCCCCACAGGGTCCGGATAATTCACCCCTCCACTTT. This translates into CASSPQGPDNSPLHF.

This chain uses TRBV18 with TRBJ2-3; 13 nucleotides agree with TRBD2. V was clipped by 1 base and J by 2 bases; unmatched bases: 6. Germline lookup yields CDR1 KGHSH and CDR2 LQKENI. The CDR3 covers 18 residues. The CDR3 region is CASSPLGLAGDYTDTQYF. DNA for the CDR3: TGTGCCAGCTCACCACTCGGACTAGCGGGGGACTACACAGATACGCAGTATTTT.

The chain links TRBV19 to TRBJ2-2, with 9 bases that match TRBD2. J gave up 0 bases and V 0 bases, and 11 bases lay outside the gene matches. The germline CDR1 and CDR2 sequences are LNHDA and SQIVND (reference sequence). CDR3 length equals 20 residues. The CDR3 DNA reads as TGTGCCAGTAGTATAGATTGGCTAGCGGGGCCCCCTGCGAACACCGGGGAGCTGTTTTTT. Protein: CASSIDWLAGPPANTGELFF. The full variable domain, its missing parts supplied by reference TRBV19 and TRBJ2-2, is DGGITQSPKYLFRKEGQNVTLSCEQNLNHDAMYWYRQDPGQGLRLIYYSQIVNDFQKGDIAEGYSVSREKKESFPLTVTSAQKNPTAFYLCASSIDWLAGPPANTGELFFGEGSRLTVL.

In this sample, this clone turned up once. The chain carries TRBV5-1 and TRBJ2-1; 10 nucleotides line up with TRBD2. Per the germline V gene, CDR1 is SGHRS and CDR2 is YFSETQ. V shed 7 bases, J shed 0 bases, and the junction held 4 bases outside the gene matches. This CDR3 is 15 amino acids long. This CDR3 reads CASRTSGSSYNEQFF. CDR3 bases: TGCGCCAGCCGGACTAGCGGAAGCTCCTACAATGAGCAGTTCTTC.

The chain links TRBV7-3 to TRBJ2-1; a weak D match, TRBD1 (7 bases). V gave up 4 bases and J gave up 7 bases, with 20 bases separating them. The CDR3 runs 16 residues. CDR1 is SGHTA and CDR2 is FQGTGA in the germline V gene. For the CDR3, the DNA is TGTGCCAGCAGCTCCCTTCACGGGGGACAGATAAATGAGCAGTTCTTC. Amino acid sequence: CASSSLHGGQINEQFF. The whole variable domain, remainder taken from reference TRBV7-3 and TRBJ2-1, is GAGVSQTPSNKVTEKGKYVELRCDPISGHTALYWYRQSLGQGPEFLIYFQGTGAADDSGLPNDRFFAVRPEGSVSTLKIQRTERGDSAVYLCASSSLHGGQINEQFFGPGTRLTVL.

The chain is built from TRBV6-2 or TRBV6-3 and TRBJ1-5; 7 nucleotides match TRBD1. The CDR3 length is 15 residues. Germline V gives CDR1 MNHEY, CDR2 SVGEGT. The V gene end was trimmed by 6 bases and the J gene end by 7 bases; junction bases not matched to a gene: 12. The DNA of the CDR3 is TGTGCCAGCAGCCTATTTGAGGGGGCAAGACAGCCCCAGCATTTT. Amino acid sequence: CASSLFEGARQPQHF.